One T cell receptor (beta chain) is described in this entry. This record comes from a study of identical twins. The V and J ends lost 2 bases and 3 bases, in that order; junction bases with no gene match: 2. CDR1 and CDR2 (germline): MNHEY, SVGEGT. This CDR3 is built from 16 residues. TCRdb re-derived calls from the 5' RACE reads in MiXCR, one entry per CDR3 protein. The table has 450,000 or so distinct CDR3 sequences, approximately 15% seen once. Separately, the same data were catalogued under a study of yellow fever vaccine responses in identical twins.

This receptor was identified in a woman between 18 and 29 years old in good health. The sequencing sample was made of CD4+ T cells sorted from blood. The chain has TRBV6-2 or TRBV6-3 and TRBJ2-3, with 13 bases lining up with TRBD2. The CDR3 is CASSYETSGRTDTQYF. In nucleotides, the CDR3 is TGTGCCAGCAGTTACGAGACTAGCGGGAGGACAGATACGCAGTATTTT.